This TCR beta chain was identified in a study of blood T cell repertoires in COVID-19. Study-level background: COVID-19 samples, acute and convalescent, were from the United States, Italy and Spain.

Study processing details: Amplification with reference gene primers provided the estimates of nucleated cell counts. The table came from immunoSEQ multiplex PCR; TCRdb's copy has only in-frame clones and leaves some out. V and J calls and clone size follow that table, whereas D and trimming were derived from the DNA. Here the sample spans tens of thousands of clones, roughly nine tenths being singletons. The V and J ends lost 5 bases and 4 bases, in that order; junction bases with no gene match: 8. Germline CDR1 is LNHDA and CDR2 is SQIVND (reference sequence). The CDR3 runs to 15 residues. The clonotype was recovered from a man aged 65-85 years with active COVID-19. The rearrangement joins TRBV19 to TRBJ1-5, with 7 bases aligning to TRBD1. Sequenced sample: peripheral blood. CDR3 sequence reads: CASSRDRAGNQPQHF. CDR3 nucleotides: TGTGCCAGTAGTCGCGACAGGGCGGGGAATCAGCCCCAGCATTTT. Full variable domain (rest looked up from reference TRBV19 and TRBJ1-5): DGGITQSPKYLFRKEGQNVTLSCEQNLNHDAMYWYRQDPGQGLRLIYYSQIVNDFQKGDIAEGYSVSREKKESFPLTVTSAQKNPTAFYLCASSRDRAGNQPQHFGDGTRLSIL.